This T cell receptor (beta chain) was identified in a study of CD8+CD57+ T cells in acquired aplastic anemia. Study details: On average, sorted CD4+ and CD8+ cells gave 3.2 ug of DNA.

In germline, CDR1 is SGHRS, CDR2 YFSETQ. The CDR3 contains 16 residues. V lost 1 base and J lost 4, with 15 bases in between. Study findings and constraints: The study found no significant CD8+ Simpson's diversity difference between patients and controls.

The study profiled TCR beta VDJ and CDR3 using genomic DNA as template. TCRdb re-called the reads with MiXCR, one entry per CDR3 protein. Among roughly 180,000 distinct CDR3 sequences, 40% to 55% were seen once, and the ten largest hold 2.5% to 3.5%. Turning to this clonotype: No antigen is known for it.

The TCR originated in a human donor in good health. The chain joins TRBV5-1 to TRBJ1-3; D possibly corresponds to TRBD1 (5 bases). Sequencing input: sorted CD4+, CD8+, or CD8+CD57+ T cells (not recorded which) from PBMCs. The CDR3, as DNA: TGCGCCAGCAGCTTGAATCCGAGGGGAGGGGGAAACACCATATATTTT. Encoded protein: CASSLNPRGGGNTIYF. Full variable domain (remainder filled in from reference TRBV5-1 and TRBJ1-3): KAGVTQTPRYLIKTRGQQVTLSCSPISGHRSVSWYQQTPGQGLQFLFEYFSETQRNKGNFPGRFSGRQFSNSRSEMNVSTLELGDSALYLCASSLNPRGGGNTIYFGEGSWLTVV.